What follows are 9 T cell receptor beta chains derived from one specimen sequenced in a study of molecular identifiers for immune sequencing clone quantification. MiXCR was run by TCRdb on the PCR reads, yielding one entry per CDR3 protein. The sample has under 800,000 distinct CDR3 sequences; around 25% are singletons. Material: naive CD8+ T cells from blood, with Jurkat cell RNA spiked in. Stated subset: FACS-sorted CD8+CD4-CCR7+CD45RA+ naive T cells. These TCRs come from a human donor in good health. Some libraries in this study had Jurkat cell RNA spiked in.

In its sample, this clonotype was seen many times. The J gene is TRBJ1-2, the V gene TRBV5-6; D is ambiguous. V was trimmed by 4 bases and J by 3 bases, leaving 19 bases between them. The CDR3 contains 16 residues. The V gene's germline CDR1 is SGHDT and CDR2 YYEEEE. This chain's CDR3 is CASSLYTSQTYYGYTF. CDR3 nucleotide sequence: TGTGCCAGCAGCCTATACACGAGCCAGACTTACTATGGCTACACCTTC.

Notes on this clonotype: It may be a read error: a sequence one base away is much more abundant. The rearrangement uses TRBV6-2 or TRBV6-3 and TRBJ1-5, with 7 bases that match TRBD1. The CDR3 sequence is 17 residues long. Germline V gives CDR1 MNHEY, CDR2 SVGEGT. In DNA form, the CDR3 reads TGTGCCAGCAGTTATACCTACGGGACAGCCATCAATCAGTCCCAGCATTTT. It yields the protein CASSYTYGTAINQSQHF.

This clonotype was detected many times. The CDR3: CASSFLGGQETQYF. The CDR3 bases are TGTGCCAGCAGTTTCTTGGGAGGCCAAGAGACCCAGTACTTC. V gene TRBV27 combines with J gene TRBJ2-5, with D possibly matching TRBD2 (6 bases). The germline CDR1 and CDR2 sequences are MNHEY and SMNVEV (reference sequence). CDR3 length: 14 residues. Trimming shortened V by 3 bases and J by 1 base, and 9 bases separated the two germline ends.

The J gene is TRBJ2-3, the V gene TRBV7-9; D might be TRBD2 (6 bases). Germline V gene lookup returns CDR1 SEHNR and CDR2 FQNEAQ (reference sequence). The CDR3 totals 11 residues. The V and J ends lost 5 bases and 6 bases respectively, with 6 bases between them. The CDR3 DNA reads as TGTGCCAGCAGCGGGAGGGATACGCAGTATTTT. It yields the protein CASSGRDTQYF.

This clonotype was picked up a small number of times. A much larger clone is a single base away; this may be a read error. The chain combines TRBV7-2 with TRBJ2-1; no clear D gene. Germline V gene sequence: CDR1 SGHTA, CDR2 FQGNSA. The CDR3 is 12 amino acids. The V end was cut by 2 bases, the J end by 5 bases, with 4 bases between. The CDR3 nucleotides read TGTGCCAGCAGCTTAAGCCACAATGAGCAGTTCTTC. Protein sequence: CASSLSHNEQFF. Drawing the rest from reference TRBV7-2 and TRBJ2-1, the complete variable domain is GAGVSQSPSNKVTEKGKDVELRCDPISGHTALYWYRQSLGQGLEFLIYFQGNSAPDKSGLPSDRFSAERTGGSVSTLTIQRTQQEDSAVYLCASSLSHNEQFFGPGTRLTVL.

This clonotype was seen ten or more times. This chain uses TRBV30 with TRBJ2-3; 12 bases map to TRBD2. The germline CDR1 and CDR2 sequences are GTSNPN and SVGIG (reference sequence). The V and J ends lost 3 bases and 3 bases, in that order; junction bases with no gene match: 7. The CDR3 runs 16 residues. The CDR3 DNA follows: TGTGCCTGGAGCCCAGGACTAGCGGGGAAGACAGATACGCAGTATTTT. It translates to CAWSPGLAGKTDTQYF.

In this sample, this clonotype turned up many times. The rearrangement joins TRBV28 to TRBJ2-7; a weak D match, TRBD2 (6 bases). Germline-derived CDR1 and CDR2 are MDHEN and SYDVKM. The CDR3 is 16 residues long. The germline V and J ends were trimmed by 5 bases and 2 bases, with 19 bases remaining between them. DNA of the CDR3: TGTGCCAGCAGTCCGCATGGGGCGGGAAGTGCCTACGAGCAGTACTTC. Translated: CASSPHGAGSAYEQYF.

This clonotype was recorded at least ten times. V gene TRBV13 combines with J gene TRBJ2-3; the D is unclear. The CDR3 has 18 residues. Trimming removed 2 bases at V and 2 bases at J, with 20 bases between. Germline-derived CDR1 and CDR2 are PRHDT and FYEKMQ (reference sequence). The CDR3 protein is CASSLRSREADDTDTQYF. CDR3 DNA: TGTGCCAGCAGCTTAAGGAGCCGCGAAGCCGACGACACAGATACGCAGTATTTT.

The sample holds many counts of this clonotype. The rearrangement uses TRBV4-1 and TRBJ2-3; D gene uncertain. The V and J ends lost 0 bases and 8 bases respectively, with 15 bases between them. The CDR3 is 15 residues long. Germline values: CDR1 MGHRA, CDR2 YSYEKL. The CDR3 is CASSQDAPVTGTQYF. The CDR3 nucleotides are TGCGCCAGCAGCCAAGATGCCCCAGTAACGGGTACGCAGTATTTT.